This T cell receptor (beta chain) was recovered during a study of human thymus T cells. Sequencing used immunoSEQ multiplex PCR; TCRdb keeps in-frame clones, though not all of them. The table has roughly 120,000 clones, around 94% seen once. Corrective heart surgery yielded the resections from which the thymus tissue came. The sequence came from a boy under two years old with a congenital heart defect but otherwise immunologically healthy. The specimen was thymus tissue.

The CDR3 nucleotides are TGTGCCACCAGGGAGGGTACCGGGGAGCTGTTTTTT. Its translation: CATREGTGELFF. The chain is built from TRBV15 and TRBJ2-2; TRBD2 is a possible D gene (6 bases). V was pared by 6 bases and J by 5 bases, with 7 bases between. The CDR3 consists of 12 residues. Looked up from germline, CDR1 is LNHNV and CDR2 is YYDKDF (reference sequence).